The rows below give T cell receptor beta chains drawn from one sample of a study of beta chain features in type 1 diabetes. Only in-frame clones appear in the TCRdb table, and some are missing; sequencing was by immunoSEQ multiplex PCR. The sample records about 930,000 clones, roughly 15% being singletons. What was sequenced was naive CD4+ T cells from blood. The origin of the receptors is a woman younger than 30 in good health. CDR3s include the opening cysteine and the closing phenylalanine or tryptophan. D genes are given only for firm matches. Part of the rows lack a size; the others show once, few, many or a class for expanded clones.

TRBJ2-3 | - | - | TRBV7-2 | TGTGCCAGCAGCTACCTTTGGGGGTACGGCACAGATACGCAGTATTTT | CASSYLWGYGTDTQYF
TRBJ2-5 | - | few | TRBV7-9 | TGTGCCAGCAGCTTTACCCCCCCCCGACTCCAAGAGACCCAGTACTTC | CASSFTPPRLQETQYF
TRBJ2-7 | TRBD2 | few | TRBV4-3 | TGCGCCAGCAGCCAAGGCCTAGCGGCAGTCTCCTACGAGCAGTACTTC | CASSQGLAAVSYEQYF
TRBJ2-1 | - | - | TRBV2 | TGTGCCAGCAGTGAGACTAGAAATTATGGCAATGAGCAGTTCTTC | CASSETRNYGNEQFF
TRBJ1-1 | - | few | TRBV5-4 | TGTGCCAGCAGCCCTACTGTGGACACTGAAGCTTTCTTT | CASSPTVDTEAFF
TRBJ2-1 | TRBD2 | few | TRBV28 | TGTGCCAGCAGTTCGTCTAGCGGGAGTCTAAATGAGCAGTTCTTC | CASSSSSGSLNEQFF
TRBJ2-1 | - | - | TRBV2 | TGTGCCACGAGAGTAGGTAATGAGCAGTTCTTC | CATRVGNEQFF
TRBJ2-1 | TRBD1 | - | TRBV4-3 | TGCGCCAGCAGCCAAGTAGGGCAGGGGGACAATGAGCAGTTCTTC | CASSQVGQGDNEQFF
TRBJ2-7 | - | few | TRBV7-2 | TGTGCCAGCAGCCGTACGGGAAACTCCTACGAGCAGTACTTC | CASSRTGNSYEQYF
TRBJ2-5 | - | few | TRBV7-2 | TGTGCCAGCAGCTTTATTGAGACCCAGTACTTC | CASSFIETQYF
TRBJ2-1 | - | - | TRBV28 | TGTGCCAGCACCCCAGGGGGGCGCTCTGATGAGCAGTTCTTC | CASTPGGRSDEQFF
TRBJ1-2 | - | - | TRBV10-3 | TGTGCCATCAGTGGTGGACGGACCTCGGTCCGGGCTAACTATGGCTACACCTTC | CAISGGRTSVRANYGYTF
TRBJ1-3 | - | few | TRBV29-1 | TGCAGCGTCAGTTCTTGGGGTGGGGACACCATATATTTT | CSVSSWGGDTIYF
TRBJ2-1 | TRBD1 | many | TRBV7-9 | TGTGCCAGCAGCTTAGTGGATGGACAGGCGTACTTCTTC | CASSLVDGQAYFF
TRBJ2-2 | TRBD1 | - | TRBV27 | TGTGCCAGCAGTACCCGGGCGACAGGGCTCAACACCGGGGAGCTGTTTTTT | CASSTRATGLNTGELFF
TRBJ2-5 | - | many | TRBV21-1 | TGTGCCCCCGGCACTACCCAGTACTTC | CAPGTTQYF
TRBJ2-5 | - | - | TRBV5-4 | TGTGCCAGCAGCTTTAGGGCCCAGGGGGAGACCCAGTACTTC | CASSFRAQGETQYF
TRBJ2-1 | - | few | TRBV20-1 | TGCAGTGCTAGAGATCGTATGGTCCAGTTCTTC | CSARDRMVQFF
TRBJ2-5 | - | few | TRBV18 | TGTGCCAGCTCACCAGTTGCGGGTTTAAGGAAGACCCAGTACTTC | CASSPVAGLRKTQYF
TRBJ2-3 | - | few | TRBV11-2 | TGTGCCAGCAGCTTAGAGGGCGCCATCGGTCCGCAGTATTTT | CASSLEGAIGPQYF
TRBJ2-5 | - | - | TRBV4-1 | TGCGCCAGCAGCCAAGCAGGGGGCGGGGGAGAGACCCAGTACTTC | CASSQAGGGGETQYF
TRBJ2-7 | - | few | TRBV19 | TGTGCCAGTAGTATAAGTCGTACTTTCTCCTACGAGCAGTACTTC | CASSISRTFSYEQYF
TRBJ1-2 | - | - | TRBV13 | TGTGCCAGCAGCTCGTCACGTGAGGCCCCCTATGGCTACACCTTC | CASSSSREAPYGYTF
TRBJ2-2 | - | few | TRBV27 | TGTGCCAGCAGAAGGGTGAACACCGGGGAGCTGTTTTTT | CASRRVNTGELFF
TRBJ2-3 | TRBD2 | - | TRBV11-2 | TGTGCCAGCAGCCCGCACCCCGGGACTAGCGGGATGCGTACAGATACGCAGTATTTT | CASSPHPGTSGMRTDTQYF
TRBJ2-7 | - | few | TRBV9 | TGTGCCAGCAGCGGAATCGGCAGGGAGAAGGACGAGCAGTACTTC | CASSGIGREKDEQYF
TRBJ2-7 | TRBD1 | - | TRBV14 | TGTGCCAGCAGCCACATAGGCTTTAACCGGGACAGCTGGCAGTACTTC | CASSHIGFNRDSWQYF
TRBJ1-3 | TRBD1 | - | TRBV5-1 | TGCGCCAGCAGCGAAGGACAGGTGGCAAACACCATATATTTT | CASSEGQVANTIYF
TRBJ1-2 | - | few | TRBV2 | TGTGCCAGCAGTGTTTTCAGGTGGGAAGGCTACACCTTC | CASSVFRWEGYTF
TRBJ2-1 | - | few | TRBV11-3 | TGTGCCAGCAGCTCCTTTAGCGGAACGTACAATGAGCAGTTCTTC | CASSSFSGTYNEQFF
TRBJ2-1 | - | - | TRBV20-1 | TGCAGTGCTAGTTCGAGCGGCCAGCAGTTCTTC | CSASSSGQQFF
TRBJ2-3 | - | few | TRBV11-2 | TGTGCCAGCAGCTTGTTAGGTTTCGGCACAGATACGCAGTATTTT | CASSLLGFGTDTQYF
TRBJ2-7 | TRBD2 | few | TRBV28 | TGTGCCAGCAGGCTGACTAGCGGGAGTTACGAGCAGTACTTC | CASRLTSGSYEQYF
TRBJ1-5 | - | few | TRBV4-1 | TGCGCCAGCAGCCAAGATCTGGGGATACGGAATCAGCCCCAGCATTTT | CASSQDLGIRNQPQHF
TRBJ2-7 | - | few | TRBV9 | TGTGCCAGCAGCCCCCAGGGTGAGGGTGGCGAGCAGTACTTC | CASSPQGEGGEQYF
TRBJ1-1 | - | - | TRBV27 | TGTGCCAGCAGACGAAAAGGGGCGATGAACACTGAAGCTTTCTTT | CASRRKGAMNTEAFF
TRBJ2-7 | TRBD1 | few | TRBV5-1 | TGCGCCAGCAGTAACACAGGGGTTCGGGAGCAGTACTTC | CASSNTGVREQYF
TRBJ2-7 | - | few | TRBV11-2 | TGTGCCAGCAGCTCGATACGGGACGGCTCCTACGAGCAGTACTTC | CASSSIRDGSYEQYF
TRBJ2-3 | - | - | TRBV7-2 | TGTGCCAGCAGCTTATCCGGGACTCGAATCATGGATACGCAGTATTTT | CASSLSGTRIMDTQYF
TRBJ2-2 | - | few | TRBV10-3 | TGTGCCATCAGTGGGCGGCATGGCCTGGGGACCGGGGAGCTGTTTTTT | CAISGRHGLGTGELFF
TRBJ2-1 | TRBD2 | once | TRBV7-6 | TGTGCCAGCAGCGTCTTAGCGGGAGCAATCTACAATGAGCAGTTCTTC | CASSVLAGAIYNEQFF
TRBJ2-2 | TRBD2 | - | TRBV7-2 | TGTGCCAGCAGCTTAGCGTCTAGCGGGATATTTGAGCTGTTTTTT | CASSLASSGIFELFF
TRBJ2-1 | - | few | TRBV4-3 | TGCGCCAGCAGCCACCAATTTAGAGATGAGCAGTTCTTC | CASSHQFRDEQFF
TRBJ2-3 | - | - | TRBV29-1 | TGCAGCGTTGTGAGGAACCTCGAGAGCACAGATACGCAGTATTTT | CSVVRNLESTDTQYF
TRBJ2-1 | TRBD2 | - | TRBV11-2 | TGTGCCAGCAGCTTGGTCAGCGGGAGGGCCTATGAGCAGTTCTTC | CASSLVSGRAYEQFF
TRBJ2-1 | TRBD2 | - | TRBV2 | TGTGCCAGCAGCCCGACTAGCGGGAGAGTGGGTGAGCAGTTCTTC | CASSPTSGRVGEQFF
TRBJ2-1 | - | - | TRBV7-9 | TGTGCCAGCAGCTTAGGAAGCGCCTACAATGAGCAGTTCTTC | CASSLGSAYNEQFF
TRBJ2-2 | TRBD2 | few | TRBV9 | TGTGCCAGCAGCGTAGGCTGGACTAGCGGGAGGGCCGGGGAGCTGTTTTTT | CASSVGWTSGRAGELFF
TRBJ1-1 | TRBD1 | few | TRBV4-3 | TGCGCCAGCAGCCCCGAGACAGGGTTCGGGACTGAAGCTTTCTTT | CASSPETGFGTEAFF
TRBJ2-1 | - | - | TRBV9 | TGTGCCAGCACCCGGGGGAGAGAGGATGAGCAGTTCTTC | CASTRGREDEQFF
TRBJ2-4 | - | few | TRBV7-9 | TGTGCCAGCAGCTTAGGGGACTTCAGGGAAGCCAAAAACATTCAGTACTTC | CASSLGDFREAKNIQYF
TRBJ1-6 | - | - | TRBV7-2 | TGTGCCAGCAGCTTAGCGAGGACAGCCCAGGGGTCCCTCCACTTT | CASSLARTAQGSLHF
TRBJ2-3 | TRBD2 | - | TRBV6-1 | TGTGCCAGCAGTGGATGGCCGGGACTAGCGGTTTCAGATACGCAGTATTTT | CASSGWPGLAVSDTQYF
TRBJ2-5 | - | few | TRBV19 | TGTGCCAGTAGTCCGGGGATCCAAGAGACCCAGTACTTC | CASSPGIQETQYF